This T cell receptor (beta chain) was obtained from a study of blood T cell repertoires in COVID-19. There are 14 residues in the CDR3. Germline CDR1 and CDR2: SGHAT and FQNNGV. The V gene lost 5 bases and the J gene lost 3 bases, with 11 bases spanning the gap. The table came from immunoSEQ multiplex PCR; TCRdb's copy has only in-frame clones and leaves some out. Of about 74,000 clones detected, around 88% appear once; the ten largest clones hold 1.9%. The origin of this receptor is a woman of 80 years or more with active or convalescent COVID-19. This rearrangement joins TRBV11-2 to TRBJ2-1; the D is unclear. The sample comprised peripheral blood. The DNA for the CDR3 is TGTGCCAGCAGCCTTAGCTTGGACTACAATGAGCAGTTCTTC. Its translation is CASSLSLDYNEQFF.